This TCR beta chain derives from a study of T cells in Graves' hyperthyroidism and ophthalmopathy (dated by TCRdb to between 2019 and 2020). Broadly, across the study: Peripheral blood was collected at initial diagnosis, before any treatment. A discovery cohort of about a hundred patients, about 44 with Graves' ophthalmopathy and about 60 with stable Graves' hyperthyroidism, was used to find distinguishing TCR V-J signatures. The study also compared thyroid tissue and blood T-cell repertoires from about 6 Graves' hyperthyroidism patients. The paper describes TCR Vbeta CDR3 sequencing of 140 or so peripheral blood samples, made up of fewer than 50 ophthalmopathy patients, 70 to 75 hyperthyroidism patients and some 17 progressor patients. An independent validation cohort of under 20 hyperthyroidism patients and 17 patients who later progressed to ophthalmopathy tested prospective prediction of ophthalmopathy. The 100 discovery patients were divided at random into training and test sets in a 7:3 ratio. Following sampling, methimazole starting at 30 mg daily was given to hyperthyroidism patients, and high-dose intravenous methylprednisolone was given to ophthalmopathy patients.

What the authors observed across the whole study: In cross-validation, a model built on a 13 V-J signature told ophthalmopathy apart from stable hyperthyroidism with just under 90% sensitivity and approximately 81% specificity, and in testing the same model reached 80%/75%. Most expanded thyroid clonotypes (frequency above 0.001) were also found in blood, which suggests that blood repertoires may mirror thyroid immune responses. Sample size was not statistically predetermined, and investigators were not blinded to group allocation. In validation, the model predicted progression to ophthalmopathy with approximately 71% sensitivity and around 72% specificity, a median of 6.5 months before onset.

TCR beta CDR3 regions were amplified from RNA transcripts. The first round of RT-PCR for the TCR CDR3 was performed with the HTBI primer set and the Qiagen OneStep RT-PCR kit. A second multiplex PCR round built the libraries, followed by size selection and purification. Sequencing of the libraries was done on an Illumina HiSeq2000 using paired-end 100 bp reads. As for the original processing: SOAPnuke was used to process the raw data, throwing out any read that contained adapters or uncalled bases, had a mean Phred below 15, or lacked an exact constant-primer or identifier match. COPE v1.2.5 was used to merge the high-quality paired reads, and each unique nucleotide sequence was defined as a clonotype. MiTCR v1.1 was used to align the clonotypes against IMGT TRBV, TRBD and TRBJ reference segments. The analysis included only V-J combinations with a frequency above 0.0001, which together covered more than 99% of the repertoires. A TCS score was defined as the ratio of F50 (clonal expansion) to E x V (chaos), with BLOSUM62-based TCRdist applied between CDR3 peptides within each V-J. Welch's t-statistics and random forest reduced 514 V-J features to 13, which were used in a naive Bayes classifier (R e1071). TCRdb trimmed the raw reads at Q25, called clones with MiXCR and kept productive beta chains. Identical CDR3 protein sequences are pooled into one entry, listed with their most common genes and DNA. None of the V and J calls come from the authors' own analysis; TCRdb made them. This sample comprises a few hundred thousand distinct CDR3 sequences, more than 15% of them detected only once. Clones ranked in the top ten supply around 3.3% of the sample.

This clonotype was found a few times. Its antigen target is currently unknown. Qualities for individual bases were not recorded, and no much larger clone is one base off. Ophthalmopathy patients had moderately to severely active disease, with a Clinical Activity Score of 3 or more, a NOSPECS grade of 4 or more, and a disease duration of less than 3 months. Exclusion was applied to patients with uncontrolled infections, other autoimmune diseases, pregnancy or lactation. Diagnoses relied on clinical symptoms, serum thyroxine and TRAb, thyroid ultrasound and orbital computed tomography. Ficoll-Paque density gradient centrifugation was used to isolate PBMCs from approximately 11 ml of fresh peripheral blood. Total RNA was extracted using Trizol reagent, and RNA quality was assessed on an Agilent 2100 Bioanalyzer. The CDR3 runs 17 residues from the cysteine to the phenylalanine. Only the CDR3 part of the read is kept: 51 bases, read in frame from the first base. For this chain, trimming is 5 bases at the V end and 0 bases at the J end, and the number of junction bases without a gene match is 10. CDR1 and CDR2 (MDHEN, SYDVKM) derive from the germline V gene.

This sequence originates from a woman aged 40 to 55 with Graves' ophthalmopathy. Sequences were obtained from blood. The receptor chain draws on TRBV28 and TRBJ1-5; 7 central nucleotides agree with TRBD1. The DNA is TGTGCCAGCAGTATCAGGGGGTTAAGGTATAGCAATCAGCCCCAGCATTTT. This is translated as CASSIRGLRYSNQPQHF.